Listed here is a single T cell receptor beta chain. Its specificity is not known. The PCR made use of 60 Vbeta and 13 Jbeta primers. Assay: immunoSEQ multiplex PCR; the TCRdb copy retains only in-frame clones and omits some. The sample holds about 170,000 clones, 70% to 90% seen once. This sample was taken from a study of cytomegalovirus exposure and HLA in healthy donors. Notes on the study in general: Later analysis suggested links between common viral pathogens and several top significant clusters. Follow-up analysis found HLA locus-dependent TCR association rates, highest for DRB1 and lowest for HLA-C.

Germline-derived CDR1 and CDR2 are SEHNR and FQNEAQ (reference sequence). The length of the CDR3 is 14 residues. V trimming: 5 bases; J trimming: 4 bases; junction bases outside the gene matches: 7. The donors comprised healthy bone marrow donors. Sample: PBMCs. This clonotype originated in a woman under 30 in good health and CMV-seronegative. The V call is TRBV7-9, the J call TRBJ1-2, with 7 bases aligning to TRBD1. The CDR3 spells CASSPTGAAYGYTF. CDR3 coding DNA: TGTGCCAGCAGCCCTACAGGGGCCGCCTATGGCTACACCTTC.